This T cell receptor beta chain originates from a study of cytomegalovirus exposure and HLA in healthy donors. About the study: In an earlier analysis, around 120 million unique TCR beta sequences were found from 150 million to 200 million T cells. The study, taken as a whole, reports: In a later analysis, common viral pathogens appeared linked to several of the most significant clusters. Among CMV-associated TCR beta chains, most appeared HLA-restricted in a later analysis.

A remark on this clone: The antigen is undetermined.

Amplification used 60 Vbeta primers and 13 Jbeta primers. Sequenced by immunoSEQ multiplex PCR; TCRdb stores in-frame clones only, minus some. The sample lists some 66,000 clones, around four fifths seen once, with about 9.6% in the top ten. After removal of 0 bases from V and 8 bases from J, the junction contained 15 bases not matched to a gene. This CDR3 is 19 amino acids long. Germline assignment: CDR1 SGHVS and CDR2 FQNEAQ. The sample was PBMCs. This chain connects TRBV7-8 to TRBJ2-3; 12 bases agree with TRBD2. This receptor was obtained from a middle-aged man in good health and CMV-seronegative. The CDR3 reads CASSLAQTWTSGMGGTQYF. The CDR3 DNA follows: TGTGCCAGCAGCTTAGCGCAAACTTGGACTAGCGGGATGGGCGGTACGCAGTATTTT.